This is a list of T cell receptor beta chains from one sample in a study of T cell responses to AZD1222 COVID-19 vaccine. Clones were read by immunoSEQ multiplex PCR, and TCRdb kept only the in-frame ones, dropping some. Of more than 150,000 clones in the sample, around 90% are singletons; the top ten hold 1.9%. Sample: peripheral blood, taken 28 days after the second AZD1222 dose. The receptor set was obtained from an adult who received the AZD1222 COVID-19 vaccine. CDR3s include the opening cysteine and the closing phenylalanine or tryptophan. A D gene is named only where the DNA matches it firmly. A clone size is listed for some rows: how often the clone was seen (once, few, many), or a class if it is expanded.

>15|TRBJ2-7|NA|NA|TRBV5-1
TGCGCCAGCAGCACCCTAGGGAGGGGGCCATACGAGCAGTACTTC
CASSTLGRGPYEQYF
>18|TRBJ1-2|TRBD1|NA|TRBV6-1
TGTGCCAGCAGTGAAGGGGAGGGACAGGGGACCTTCGGCTATGGCTACACCTTC
CASSEGEGQGTFGYGYTF
>11|TRBJ1-1|NA|NA|TRBV29-1
TGCAGCGTTGTAGGGGGGGGTGAAGCTTTCTTT
CSVVGGGEAFF
>15|TRBJ1-2|NA|NA|TRBV4-2
TGTGCCAGCAGCCAAGATGAGGGGAGGGACTATGGCTACACCTTC
CASSQDEGRDYGYTF
>14|TRBJ1-1|NA|NA|TRBV4-3
TGCGCCAGCAGCCAACGTCTTGGGGGCACTGAAGCTTTCTTT
CASSQRLGGTEAFF
>16|TRBJ2-7|NA|NA|TRBV6-5
TGTGCCAGCAGTTTAAGGGACGGAACAAATTTCTACGAGCAGTACTTC
CASSLRDGTNFYEQYF
>15|TRBJ1-3|NA|NA|TRBV3-1/TRBV3-2
TGTGCCAGCAGCCAAGCTGCTTTCTCTGGAAACACCATATATTTT
CASSQAAFSGNTIYF
>15|TRBJ2-5|NA|NA|TRBV6-2/TRBV6-3
TGTGCCAGCAGTTCCACTCGGGAACCCCAAGAGACCCAGTACTTC
CASSSTREPQETQYF
>17|TRBJ2-7|NA|NA|TRBV27
TGTGCCAGCAGTCCCTTCGGTGCACCGGCTCCCTACTACGAGCAGTACTTC
CASSPFGAPAPYYEQYF
>15|TRBJ1-6|NA|NA|TRBV2
TGTGCCAGCAGTGGATCCCCCGGGGGTGTTTCACCCCTCCACTTT
CASSGSPGGVSPLHF
>14|TRBJ1-1|NA|NA|TRBV5-1
TGCGCCAGCAGCCCGTCCAGGGCCGCTCTTGGGGCTTTCTTT
CASSPSRAALGAFF
>15|TRBJ2-2|TRBD2|NA|TRBV5-1
TGCGCCAGCAGCCCTAGCGGGAAACCCACCGGGGAGCTGTTTTTT
CASSPSGKPTGELFF
>15|TRBJ2-3|TRBD2|NA|TRBV7-2
TGTGCCAGCAGCTCCCGGGGGGGCGGCACAGATACGCAGTATTTT
CASSSRGGGTDTQYF
>16|TRBJ2-1|NA|NA|TRBV5-1
TGCGCCAGCAGCTTGGCCCTGGGTGGGGCCTACAATGAGCAGTTCTTC
CASSLALGGAYNEQFF
>15|TRBJ1-1|NA|NA|TRBV19
TGTGCCAGTAGTGGGCTGCGACAGACTAACACTGAAGCTTTCTTT
CASSGLRQTNTEAFF
>17|TRBJ2-1|TRBD1|NA|TRBV7-8
TGTGCCAGCAGCTTAGTACGGGCCGGGACAGGGACCGATGAGCAGTTCTTC
CASSLVRAGTGTDEQFF
>17|TRBJ2-7|TRBD1|NA|TRBV5-1
TGCGCCAGCAGCCCGACCCCCCGGACAGGGGGCGTTTCCGAGCAGTACTTC
CASSPTPRTGGVSEQYF
>15|TRBJ1-2|TRBD1|few|TRBV6-5
TGTGCCAGCAGTTACTCGGGACAGGGAGAGTTTGGCTACACCTTC
CASSYSGQGEFGYTF
>17|TRBJ2-5|NA|once|TRBV5-1
TGCGCCAGCAGCATGGGGCAGGGGCGGAACTCAGGAGAGACCCAGTACTTC
CASSMGQGRNSGETQYF
>14|TRBJ2-1|NA|NA|TRBV7-2
TGTGCCAGCAGCTTATCAGGCCTGAACAATGAGCAGTTCTTC
CASSLSGLNNEQFF
>15|TRBJ1-6|NA|NA|TRBV6-5
TGTGCCAGCAGCGAGTTAGGTCCATTAAATTCACCCCTCCACTTT
CASSELGPLNSPLHF
>16|TRBJ1-4|NA|NA|TRBV14
TGTGCCAGCAGCCAAGATACAGGACGGCTAAAGGAAAAACTGTTTTTT
CASSQDTGRLKEKLFF
>17|TRBJ2-1|TRBD2|NA|TRBV2
TGTGCCAGCACCTCAGGGGCTAGCGGGAGGGAAAGGAATGAGCAGTTCTTC
CASTSGASGRERNEQFF
>17|TRBJ1-2|TRBD1|once|TRBV4-1
TGCGCCAGCAGCCAATTCGCAGGGGGCGTCGCTAACTATGGCTACACCTTC
CASSQFAGGVANYGYTF
>14|TRBJ1-2|NA|NA|TRBV3-1/TRBV3-2
TGTGCCAGCAGCCAAGTGAGCAGGGGTTATGGCTACACCTTC
CASSQVSRGYGYTF
>17|TRBJ1-2|TRBD1|NA|TRBV7-9
TGTGCCAGCAGGTCTTTATCCGCCGGGACAGGGGACTATGGCTACACCTTC
CASRSLSAGTGDYGYTF
>15|TRBJ2-3|NA|NA|TRBV4-3
TGCGCCAGCAGCCTACGAGCTATCGGCACAGATACGCAGTATTTT
CASSLRAIGTDTQYF
>17|TRBJ1-1|NA|NA|TRBV21-1
TGTGCCAGCAGCAAATGTAATGGGCTCCGTTGTGGCACTGAAGCTTTCTTT
CASSKCNGLRCGTEAFF
>19|TRBJ1-6|TRBD1|NA|TRBV4-1
TGCGCCAGCAGCCAAAAAGGCAGCTCAGACAGGGCAAATAATTCACCCCTCCACTTT
CASSQKGSSDRANNSPLHF
>17|TRBJ2-3|TRBD2|NA|TRBV3-1/TRBV3-2
TGTGCCAGCAGCCAAGACGGTAGGATAGCGGGACCCGATACGCAGTATTTT
CASSQDGRIAGPDTQYF